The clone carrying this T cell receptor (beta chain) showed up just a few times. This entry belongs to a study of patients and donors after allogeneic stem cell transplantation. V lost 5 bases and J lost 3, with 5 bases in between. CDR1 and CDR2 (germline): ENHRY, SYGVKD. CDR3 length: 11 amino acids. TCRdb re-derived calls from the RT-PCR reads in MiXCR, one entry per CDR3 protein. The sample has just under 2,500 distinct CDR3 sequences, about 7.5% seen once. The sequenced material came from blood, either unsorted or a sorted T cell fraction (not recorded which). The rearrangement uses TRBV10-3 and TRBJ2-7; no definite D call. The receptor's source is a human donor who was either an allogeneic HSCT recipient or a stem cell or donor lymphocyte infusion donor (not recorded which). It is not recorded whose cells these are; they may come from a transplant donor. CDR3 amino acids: CAISKNYEQYF. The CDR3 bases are TGTGCCATCAGTAAGAACTACGAGCAGTACTTC.